What follows are 11 T cell receptor beta chains derived from one specimen sequenced in a study of T cell clones after liver transplantation. The method was immunoSEQ multiplex PCR; TCRdb's version includes in-frame clones alone and lacks a portion of them. This sample has some 70,000 clones, with 80% found just once. Here the sequenced sample was CD4+ T cells from blood, taken before liver transplant. Receptor source: a human donor who received a liver transplant.

The gene calls are TRBV15 and TRBJ2-3; 14 bases fit TRBD2. With 0 bases clipped from V and 4 bases from J, the junction kept 6 bases outside the gene matches. CDR3 length equals 18 residues. Germline V gives CDR1 LNHNV, CDR2 YYDKDF (reference sequence). CDR3 loop: CATSRDLGTSGSPDTQYF. The CDR3 bases are TGTGCCACCAGCAGAGATCTAGGGACTAGCGGGAGTCCAGATACGCAGTATTTT.

V and J are TRBV6-5 and TRBJ2-1; a weak D match, TRBD2 (7 bases). The germline gives CDR1 MNHEY, CDR2 SVGAGI. There are 16 residues in the CDR3. V shed 4 bases and J shed 5 bases, with 18 bases lying between them. CDR3 coding DNA: TGTGCCAGCAGTTCCTGGGGGGGACAAAGGGACAATGAGCAGTTCTTC. The encoded protein is CASSSWGGQRDNEQFF.

The chain links TRBV9 to TRBJ2-3; 9 bases are shared with TRBD2. J lost 0 bases, V lost 7 bases, and 12 bases had no gene match. The CDR3 runs 17 residues. The V gene's germline CDR1 is SGDLS and CDR2 YYNGEE. CDR3 region: CASAQAPLAGSTDTQYF. DNA for the CDR3: TGTGCCAGCGCCCAGGCGCCGCTAGCGGGGAGCACAGATACGCAGTATTTT.

This rearrangement joins TRBV28 to TRBJ2-3, with TRBD2 matching 10 bases. The CDR3 extends over 15 amino acids. V shed 6 bases, J shed 1 base, and the junction held 4 bases outside the gene matches. Per the germline V gene, CDR1 is MDHEN and CDR2 is SYDVKM. The CDR3 sequence is CASSSGTSGTDTQYF. In nucleotides, the CDR3 is TGTGCCAGCAGCTCCGGGACTAGCGGCACAGATACGCAGTATTTT.

Only one count was recorded for this clone. V and J are TRBV5-4 and TRBJ2-5; 8 bases are a match to TRBD1. Germline CDR1 SGHNT, CDR2 YYREEE (reference sequence). Trimming removed 1 base from V and 5 bases from J; junction bases left unmatched: 10. This CDR3 has 16 amino acids. The CDR3, as DNA: TGTGCCAGCAGCTTGCTTTCAGGGGGCCGAGGGGAGACCCAGTACTTC. It codes for CASSLLSGGRGETQYF.

The chain has TRBV5-8 and TRBJ1-2; D may be TRBD1 (6 bases). Germline V gene data show CDR1 as SGHTS and CDR2 as YDEGEE. This CDR3 contains 14 residues. Trimming pared 4 bases from V and 8 bases from J, leaving 18 bases between. This CDR3 reads CASSRTGRSGGYTF. The CDR3 DNA sequence: TGTGCCAGCAGCAGAACAGGGAGGTCGGGAGGCTACACCTTC.

This clone was seen a single time. V is TRBV2 and J is TRBJ2-7; D remains ambiguous. This CDR3 has 12 residues. V shed 7 bases and J shed 4 bases, with 11 bases lying between them. CDR1 and CDR2 from the germline V gene are SNHLY and FYNNEI. The CDR3 coding sequence is TGTGCCAGCAACTACGCTGGGTACGAGCAGTACTTC. Translated, it gives CASNYAGYEQYF.

The rearrangement joins TRBV20-1 to TRBJ1-1; D is ambiguous. Trimming shortened V by 3 bases and J by 4 bases, and 6 bases separated the two germline ends. The CDR3 sequence is 11 residues long. Germline V CDR1 and CDR2: DFQATT, SNEGSKA (reference sequence). In DNA, the CDR3 is TGCAGTGCTAGCCGTCCCACTGAAGCTTTCTTT. Translated, it gives CSASRPTEAFF.

J is TRBJ2-3 and V is TRBV28; TRBD2 is a possible D gene (6 bases). V was pared by 6 bases and J by 8 bases, with 18 bases between. Germline CDR1 is MDHEN and CDR2 is SYDVKM. This CDR3 is 14 amino acids long. CDR3 nucleotides: TGTGCCAGCAGCCCTGTGGGGGGTGTAGCTACGCAGTATTTT. Encoded protein: CASSPVGGVATQYF. The entire variable domain, with the rest obtained from reference TRBV28 and TRBJ2-3, is as follows: DVKVTQSSRYLVKRTGEKVFLECVQDMDHENMFWYRQDPGLGLRLIYFSYDVKMKEKGDIPEGYSVSREKKERFSLILESASTNQTSMYLCASSPVGGVATQYFGPGTRLTVL.

The V and J genes are TRBV2 and TRBJ2-3, with TRBD2 matching 11 bases. After removal of 6 bases from V and 2 bases from J, the junction contained 4 bases not matched to a gene. Per the germline V gene, CDR1 is SNHLY and CDR2 is FYNNEI. CDR3 length equals 15 residues. This CDR3 is CASRLTSGITDTQYF. For the CDR3, the DNA is TGTGCCAGCAGGTTGACTAGCGGGATCACAGATACGCAGTATTTT.

V gene TRBV28 combines with J gene TRBJ1-2; 10 bases match TRBD1. CDR1 and CDR2 from the germline V gene are MDHEN and SYDVKM. The CDR3 consists of 16 residues. With V trimmed by 4 bases and J by 6 bases, 11 bases remained unmatched. The CDR3 DNA reads as TGTGCCAGCAGTTCCCTTGGGACAGGGGCTATCAATGGCTACACCTTC. Translated, it gives CASSSLGTGAINGYTF.